The TCR beta chain described here comes from a study of cytomegalovirus exposure and HLA in healthy donors. This PCR relied on a set of 60 Vbeta primers and 13 Jbeta primers. Sequenced by immunoSEQ multiplex PCR; TCRdb stores in-frame clones only, minus some. The table records roughly 97,000 clones, 78% of them present only once. Study-level findings and limits: When a later analysis compared HLA-associated TCR beta chains with equally common others, the HLA-associated chains turned out to be more clonally expanded and to have lower generation probabilities. TCR sequences were mostly rare, though some public TCRs occurred in many donors. Later genetic work tied a missense DCLRE1C variant to beta-chain V and J trimming.

Note on this clone: Its antigen is unknown.

V lost 7 bases, J lost 2 bases, and 14 bases stayed unmatched. The CDR3 covers 18 residues. The V gene's germline CDR1 is MDHEN and CDR2 SYDVKM. This chain links TRBV28 with TRBJ2-1; 10 bases line up with TRBD2. Sequences were obtained from PBMCs. This receptor was obtained from a woman in her thirties or forties in good health and CMV-seronegative. CDR3 bases: TGTGCCAGCACCTTTAGCGGGAGGTTGTTCAGGGCCTACAATGAGCAGTTCTTC. It translates to CASTFSGRLFRAYNEQFF.